A selection of T cell receptor beta chains follows, all from one sample in a study of T cells in Graves' hyperthyroidism and ophthalmopathy. TCRdb passed the multiplex PCR reads through MiXCR, listing each CDR3 protein once. The sample records about 840,000 distinct CDR3 sequences, 35% to 45% being singletons. What was sequenced was blood. The receptors shown here come from a man aged 18 to 35 with Graves' hyperthyroidism. The CDR3 runs from the conserved cysteine through the conserved F or W. Each record gives: CDR3 protein, CDR3 DNA, V gene, clone size, D gene, J gene. A D gene is named only where the DNA matches it firmly. Rows may omit the clone size; those that give it use once, few, many or a size class.

CDR3aa: CASSRGAEITDTQYF; CDR3nt: TGTGCCAGCAGCCGAGGGGCGGAAATCACAGATACGCAGTATTTT; v_gene: TRBV11-1; abundance: -; d_gene: -; j_gene: TRBJ2-3
CDR3aa: CASMWGDNQPQHF; CDR3nt: TGTGCCAGCATGTGGGGGGACAATCAGCCCCAGCATTTT; v_gene: TRBV12-3/TRBV12-4; abundance: -; d_gene: -; j_gene: TRBJ1-5
CDR3aa: CASSYSGYLYEQYF; CDR3nt: TGTGCCAGCAGTTACTCGGGATATCTCTACGAGCAGTACTTC; v_gene: TRBV10-3; abundance: -; d_gene: -; j_gene: TRBJ2-7
CDR3aa: CASSDFISVGNEKLFF; CDR3nt: TGTGCCAGCAGTGATTTTATATCGGTTGGTAATGAAAAACTGTTTTTT; v_gene: TRBV25-1; abundance: many; d_gene: -; j_gene: TRBJ1-4
CDR3aa: CASSPYTGYEQYF; CDR3nt: TGTGCCAGCAGCCCCTATACCGGCTACGAGCAGTACTTC; v_gene: TRBV7-2; abundance: -; d_gene: -; j_gene: TRBJ2-7
CDR3aa: CASRGSIRNPYEQYF; CDR3nt: TGTGCCAGCAGAGGTTCAATCCGAAACCCCTACGAGCAGTACTTC; v_gene: TRBV7-8; abundance: -; d_gene: -; j_gene: TRBJ2-7
CDR3aa: CASSQGGSGTYEQYF; CDR3nt: TGTGCCAGCAGCCAAGGAGGTAGCGGAACCTACGAGCAGTACTTC; v_gene: TRBV14; abundance: -; d_gene: -; j_gene: TRBJ2-7
CDR3aa: CSARVVGNQPQHF; CDR3nt: TGCAGTGCTAGGGTGGTAGGGAATCAGCCCCAGCATTTT; v_gene: TRBV20-1; abundance: many; d_gene: -; j_gene: TRBJ1-5
CDR3aa: CASSEGTGGGGNQPQHF; CDR3nt: TGTGCCAGTAGTGAAGGGACAGGGGGCGGGGGCAATCAGCCCCAGCATTTT; v_gene: TRBV19; abundance: many; d_gene: TRBD1; j_gene: TRBJ1-5
CDR3aa: CASIRPRGKLAGELFF; CDR3nt: TGTGCCAGCATCCGCCCTCGGGGCAAATTGGCCGGGGAGCTGTTTTTT; v_gene: TRBV7-3; abundance: few; d_gene: -; j_gene: TRBJ2-2
CDR3aa: CASTFTSGSSDTQYF; CDR3nt: TGTGCCAGCACCTTTACTAGCGGGAGTTCAGATACGCAGTATTTT; v_gene: TRBV2; abundance: -; d_gene: TRBD2; j_gene: TRBJ2-3
CDR3aa: CATSDADRGRLVEQYF; CDR3nt: TGTGCCACCAGTGATGCTGACAGGGGGCGGTTGGTTGAGCAGTACTTC; v_gene: TRBV24-1; abundance: -; d_gene: TRBD1; j_gene: TRBJ2-7
CDR3aa: CASSLDRSTEAFF; CDR3nt: TGTGCCAGCAGCTTAGACCGATCAACTGAAGCTTTCTTT; v_gene: TRBV11-2; abundance: many; d_gene: -; j_gene: TRBJ1-1
CDR3aa: CASSLDMGRNEQYF; CDR3nt: TGTGCCAGCAGCTTGGATATGGGGCGAAACGAGCAGTACTTC; v_gene: TRBV5-6; abundance: -; d_gene: -; j_gene: TRBJ2-7
CDR3aa: CASSLGRQGTQYF; CDR3nt: TGTGCCAGCAGCTTAGGAAGGCAAGGGACCCAGTACTTC; v_gene: TRBV7-2; abundance: -; d_gene: -; j_gene: TRBJ2-5
CDR3aa: CASSPPGYTGELFF; CDR3nt: TGTGCCAGCAGTCCCCCGGGATACACCGGGGAGCTGTTTTTT; v_gene: TRBV7-2; abundance: few; d_gene: -; j_gene: TRBJ2-2
CDR3aa: CASSHSRSGERGYTF; CDR3nt: TGTGCCAGCAGCCACTCCCGTTCCGGGGAGAGAGGCTACACCTTC; v_gene: TRBV14; abundance: -; d_gene: -; j_gene: TRBJ1-2
CDR3aa: CAGSMGTVNTGELFF; CDR3nt: TGTGCCGGTAGTATGGGGACAGTCAACACCGGGGAGCTGTTTTTT; v_gene: TRBV19; abundance: -; d_gene: TRBD1; j_gene: TRBJ2-2
CDR3aa: CASKVSGQGVTEAFF; CDR3nt: TGTGCCAGCAAAGTGTCAGGGCAGGGGGTCACTGAAGCTTTCTTT; v_gene: TRBV2; abundance: many; d_gene: TRBD1; j_gene: TRBJ1-1
CDR3aa: CASTPASGPYGYTF; CDR3nt: TGTGCCAGCACCCCGGCCTCGGGGCCCTATGGCTACACCTTC; v_gene: TRBV2; abundance: -; d_gene: -; j_gene: TRBJ1-2
CDR3aa: CASSQTGRDTEAFF; CDR3nt: TGTGCCAGCAGCCAAACAGGAAGGGACACTGAAGCTTTCTTT; v_gene: TRBV14; abundance: many; d_gene: -; j_gene: TRBJ1-1
CDR3aa: CASTAFYNSPLHF; CDR3nt: TGTGCCAGCACGGCTTTCTATAATTCACCCCTCCACTTT; v_gene: TRBV25-1; abundance: many; d_gene: -; j_gene: TRBJ1-6
CDR3aa: CASSSGQGYVYEQYF; CDR3nt: TGTGCCAGCAGCTCAGGACAGGGCTACGTCTACGAGCAGTACTTC; v_gene: TRBV11-2; abundance: many; d_gene: TRBD1; j_gene: TRBJ2-7
CDR3aa: CASSVRTGTEAFF; CDR3nt: TGTGCCAGCAGCGTTCGGACGGGGACTGAAGCTTTCTTT; v_gene: TRBV9; abundance: many; d_gene: -; j_gene: TRBJ1-1
CDR3aa: CASSHTGRTEAFF; CDR3nt: TGTGCCAGTAGTCATACAGGGAGGACTGAAGCTTTCTTT; v_gene: TRBV19; abundance: many; d_gene: -; j_gene: TRBJ1-1
CDR3aa: CSAAALTGPYEQYF; CDR3nt: TGCAGTGCTGCCGCTTTGACAGGGCCCTACGAGCAGTACTTC; v_gene: TRBV20-1; abundance: many; d_gene: TRBD1; j_gene: TRBJ2-7
CDR3aa: CAISDGTSGAYEQYF; CDR3nt: TGTGCCATCAGTGACGGGACTAGCGGTGCCTACGAGCAGTACTTC; v_gene: TRBV10-3; abundance: -; d_gene: TRBD2; j_gene: TRBJ2-7
CDR3aa: CASRSWDRGRTEAFF; CDR3nt: TGTGCCAGCAGATCTTGGGACAGGGGGCGCACTGAAGCTTTCTTT; v_gene: TRBV2; abundance: -; d_gene: TRBD1; j_gene: TRBJ1-1
CDR3aa: CASSSGQGPSGNTIYF; CDR3nt: TGTGCCAGCAGCTCCGGACAGGGCCCCTCTGGAAACACCATATATTTT; v_gene: TRBV7-9; abundance: few; d_gene: TRBD1; j_gene: TRBJ1-3
CDR3aa: CASSSATRTAQETQYF; CDR3nt: TGTGCCAGCAGCAGTGCAACCCGGACTGCCCAAGAGACCCAGTACTTC; v_gene: TRBV13; abundance: -; d_gene: -; j_gene: TRBJ2-5
CDR3aa: CASTLRDRNSPLHF; CDR3nt: TGTGCCAGCACCCTCCGGGACAGAAATTCACCCCTCCACTTT; v_gene: TRBV2; abundance: -; d_gene: TRBD1; j_gene: TRBJ1-6
CDR3aa: CASSLATGRLETQYF; CDR3nt: TGTGCTAGCAGCTTAGCGACAGGGAGATTAGAGACCCAGTACTTC; v_gene: TRBV7-7; abundance: many; d_gene: TRBD1; j_gene: TRBJ2-5
CDR3aa: CASSRQFNQPQHF; CDR3nt: TGTGCCAGTAGTCGACAGTTCAATCAGCCCCAGCATTTT; v_gene: TRBV19; abundance: many; d_gene: -; j_gene: TRBJ1-5
CDR3aa: CSARPQGETYEQYF; CDR3nt: TGCAGTGCTAGACCCCAGGGAGAGACCTACGAGCAGTACTTC; v_gene: TRBV20-1; abundance: -; d_gene: -; j_gene: TRBJ2-7
CDR3aa: CASSLKGGQPQHF; CDR3nt: TGTGCCAGCAGTTTGAAGGGAGGACAGCCCCAGCATTTT; v_gene: TRBV12-3/TRBV12-4; abundance: many; d_gene: -; j_gene: TRBJ1-5
CDR3aa: CASSLGGQDRDYGYTF; CDR3nt: TGTGCCAGCAGCTTAGGCGGGCAGGACAGGGACTATGGCTACACCTTC; v_gene: TRBV7-2; abundance: -; d_gene: TRBD1; j_gene: TRBJ1-2
CDR3aa: CASSMQRNSNQPQHF; CDR3nt: TGTGCCAGTAGTATGCAGCGCAATAGCAATCAGCCCCAGCATTTT; v_gene: TRBV19; abundance: many; d_gene: -; j_gene: TRBJ1-5
CDR3aa: CASSPTSGVFGETQYF; CDR3nt: TGTGCCAGCAGCCCGACTAGCGGGGTCTTCGGAGAGACCCAGTACTTC; v_gene: TRBV7-8; abundance: few; d_gene: TRBD2; j_gene: TRBJ2-5
CDR3aa: CASSDRFSRGETQYF; CDR3nt: TGTGCCAGCAGTGACCGTTTCTCCCGGGGGGAGACCCAGTACTTC; v_gene: TRBV25-1; abundance: many; d_gene: -; j_gene: TRBJ2-5
CDR3aa: CASSFGQGLDQPQHF; CDR3nt: TGTGCCAGCAGCTTTGGACAGGGGCTGGATCAGCCCCAGCATTTT; v_gene: TRBV7-2; abundance: many; d_gene: TRBD1; j_gene: TRBJ1-5
CDR3aa: CASSYGAGGQETQYF; CDR3nt: TGTGCCAGCAGTTACGGGGCGGGGGGGCAAGAGACCCAGTACTTC; v_gene: TRBV10-3; abundance: -; d_gene: TRBD2; j_gene: TRBJ2-5
CDR3aa: CASSKARIINQPQHF; CDR3nt: TGTGCCAGTAGTAAGGCCAGAATAATCAATCAGCCCCAGCATTTT; v_gene: TRBV19; abundance: few; d_gene: -; j_gene: TRBJ1-5
CDR3aa: CASSLGGSHYEQYF; CDR3nt: TGTGCCAGCAGTTTAGGTGGCAGCCACTACGAGCAGTACTTC; v_gene: TRBV12-3/TRBV12-4; abundance: few; d_gene: -; j_gene: TRBJ2-7
CDR3aa: CASSLRDRENEKLFF; CDR3nt: TGTGCCAGTAGTCTTCGGGACCGAGAGAATGAAAAACTGTTTTTT; v_gene: TRBV19; abundance: many; d_gene: -; j_gene: TRBJ1-4
CDR3aa: CASSPRQGHTEAFF; CDR3nt: TGTGCCAGCAGCCCTCGACAGGGACACACTGAAGCTTTCTTT; v_gene: TRBV7-6; abundance: many; d_gene: TRBD1; j_gene: TRBJ1-1
CDR3aa: CASSLNGHPYQETQYF; CDR3nt: TGTGCCAGCAGCTTAAACGGTCACCCGTACCAAGAGACCCAGTACTTC; v_gene: TRBV7-8; abundance: few; d_gene: -; j_gene: TRBJ2-5
CDR3aa: CSAEGGSNEKLFF; CDR3nt: TGCAGTGCCGAAGGGGGTTCTAATGAAAAACTGTTTTTT; v_gene: TRBV20-1; abundance: -; d_gene: -; j_gene: TRBJ1-4
CDR3aa: CASSLNSLDSPLHF; CDR3nt: TGTGCCAGCAGCTTAAACAGTCTAGATTCACCCCTCCACTTT; v_gene: TRBV7-9; abundance: many; d_gene: -; j_gene: TRBJ1-6
CDR3aa: CASSLAASSNTEAFF; CDR3nt: TGCGCCAGCAGCTTGGCGGCAAGCTCGAACACTGAAGCTTTCTTT; v_gene: TRBV5-1; abundance: few; d_gene: -; j_gene: TRBJ1-1